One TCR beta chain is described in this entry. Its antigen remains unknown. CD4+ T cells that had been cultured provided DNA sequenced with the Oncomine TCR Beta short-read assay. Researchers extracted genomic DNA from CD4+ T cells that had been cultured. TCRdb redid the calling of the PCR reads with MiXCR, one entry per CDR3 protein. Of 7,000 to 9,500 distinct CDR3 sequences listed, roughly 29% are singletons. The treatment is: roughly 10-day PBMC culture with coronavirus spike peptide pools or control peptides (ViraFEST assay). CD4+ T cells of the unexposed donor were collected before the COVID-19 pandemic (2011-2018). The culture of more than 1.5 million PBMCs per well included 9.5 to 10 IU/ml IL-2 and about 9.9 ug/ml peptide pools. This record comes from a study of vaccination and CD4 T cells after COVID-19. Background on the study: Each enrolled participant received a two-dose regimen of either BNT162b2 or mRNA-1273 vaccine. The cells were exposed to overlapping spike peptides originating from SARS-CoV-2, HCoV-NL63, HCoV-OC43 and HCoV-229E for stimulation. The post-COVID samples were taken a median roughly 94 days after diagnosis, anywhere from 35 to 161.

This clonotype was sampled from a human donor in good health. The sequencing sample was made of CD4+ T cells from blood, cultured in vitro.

The chain's CDR3 is CSASLGISTDTQYF. The CDR3 bases are TGCAGTGCTAGCTTGGGCATTAGCACAGATACGCAGTATTTT. The chain combines TRBV20-1 with TRBJ2-3; D uncertain. The V end was cut by 3 bases, the J end by 0 bases, with 10 bases between. CDR3 size: 14 residues. The V gene's germline CDR1 is DFQATT and CDR2 SNEGSKA (reference sequence).